This T cell receptor beta chain was recorded in a study of T cells in Graves' hyperthyroidism and ophthalmopathy. Study summary: At initial diagnosis, before any treatment had begun, peripheral blood was obtained.

Fresh 10 ml peripheral blood yielded PBMCs. TCR beta CDR3 sequences were amplified from RNA transcripts. In the first-round RT-PCR of the TCR CDR3, the HTBI primer set was used. TCRdb re-called the multiplex PCR reads through MiXCR, storing one row per CDR3 protein. The sample has 660,000 or so distinct CDR3 sequences, less than 25% seen once. Findings of the study overall: Blood shared most expanded thyroid clonotypes above 0.001. Ophthalmopathy was identified by the model a median 6.5 months ahead of onset.

The CDR3 totals 16 residues. Germline V gene data show CDR1 as MGHRA and CDR2 as YSYEKL. Trimming pared 4 bases from V and 6 bases from J, leaving 19 bases between. This clonotype was seen a few times. Its antigen is still unknown. Material for sequencing was blood. The source is a man aged 30 to 45 with Graves' ophthalmopathy. V is TRBV4-1 and J is TRBJ1-5, with D possibly TRBD1 on 6 matching bases. CDR3 DNA sequence: TGCGCCAGCAGCCGAGCCGGGACACAGGTGGGTCAGCCCCAGCATTTT. This gives the protein CASSRAGTQVGQPQHF.